The rows below give T cell receptor beta chains drawn from one sample of a study of response to subunit inactivated influenza vaccine. TCRdb used MiXCR to reprocess the RT-PCR reads, holding one entry per CDR3 protein. The sample contains around 200,000 distinct CDR3 sequences, nearly 9.5% of which appear only once. This specimen consisted of non-naive T cells sorted from PBMCs, obtained on the day of vaccination. The receptors originated from a man in his forties or fifties who received an inactivated influenza vaccine. CDR3s include the opening cysteine and the closing phenylalanine or tryptophan. Each record gives: J gene, V gene, CDR3 protein.

J: TRBJ2-1; V: TRBV4-3; CDR3: CASSQDSWTTNNEQFF
J: TRBJ2-1; V: TRBV19; CDR3: CASSAQLAGTYNEQFF
J: TRBJ2-7; V: TRBV4-3; CDR3: CASSQDSRGGYEQYF
J: TRBJ2-4; V: TRBV7-8; CDR3: CASSLYDRNIQYF
J: TRBJ1-1; V: TRBV20-1; CDR3: CSARDPQGFMNTEAFF
J: TRBJ2-7; V: TRBV5-6; CDR3: CASSQHLQGVYEQYF
J: TRBJ2-1; V: TRBV29-1; CDR3: CSVPAGGLSSYNEQFF
J: TRBJ1-2; V: TRBV4-1; CDR3: CASSLSGTANYGYTF
J: TRBJ2-5; V: TRBV7-2; CDR3: CASSSTSGAGAQYF
J: TRBJ2-1; V: TRBV27; CDR3: CASSLFPGSYNEQFF
J: TRBJ2-1; V: TRBV6-5; CDR3: CASSYIGLAGGNEQFF
J: TRBJ1-3; V: TRBV11-1; CDR3: CASSSSIQGQEDGNTIYF
J: TRBJ2-7; V: TRBV7-2; CDR3: CASSLSATGAREQYF
J: TRBJ2-1; V: TRBV2; CDR3: CASSEALQDGEQFF
J: TRBJ1-3; V: TRBV10-3; CDR3: CAISESTGGNTIYF
J: TRBJ2-1; V: TRBV4-2; CDR3: CASSQGTDNEQFF
J: TRBJ1-1; V: TRBV7-2; CDR3: CASSLQGTMNTEAFF
J: TRBJ2-3; V: TRBV5-6; CDR3: CASSRTSGPPRDTQYF
J: TRBJ2-2; V: TRBV12-3/TRBV12-4; CDR3: CASRYRQGKINAGELFF
J: TRBJ2-5; V: TRBV20-1; CDR3: CSASMASQETQYF
J: TRBJ1-1; V: TRBV5-1; CDR3: CASSLDGGARTEAFF
J: TRBJ2-7; V: TRBV7-6; CDR3: CASSSPRQGDEQYF
J: TRBJ2-7; V: TRBV7-9; CDR3: CASRGGASGRLGSEQYF
J: TRBJ2-3; V: TRBV9; CDR3: CASSLTRLSTDTQYF
J: TRBJ1-1; V: TRBV5-8; CDR3: CASSLVGGVTEAFF
J: TRBJ2-3; V: TRBV6-1; CDR3: CASSDPSAGTDTQYF
J: TRBJ2-1; V: TRBV9; CDR3: CASSVDPTSGVSSYNEQFF
J: TRBJ2-7; V: TRBV5-1; CDR3: CASAPVSGGSRYEQYF
J: TRBJ2-7; V: TRBV7-2; CDR3: CASSFGAGEQYF
J: TRBJ2-1; V: TRBV5-1; CDR3: CASSLAAGPYNEQFF
J: TRBJ2-5; V: TRBV7-6; CDR3: CASSLSGLGGETQYF
J: TRBJ2-3; V: TRBV20-1; CDR3: CSAPRTDTQYF